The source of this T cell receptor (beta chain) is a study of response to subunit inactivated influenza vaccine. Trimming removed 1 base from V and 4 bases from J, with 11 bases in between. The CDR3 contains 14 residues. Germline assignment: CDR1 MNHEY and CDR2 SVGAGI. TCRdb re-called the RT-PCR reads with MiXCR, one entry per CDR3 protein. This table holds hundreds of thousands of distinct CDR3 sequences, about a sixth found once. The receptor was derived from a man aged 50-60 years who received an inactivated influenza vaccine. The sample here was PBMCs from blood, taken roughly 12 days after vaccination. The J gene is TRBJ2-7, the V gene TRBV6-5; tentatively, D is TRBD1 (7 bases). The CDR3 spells CASSYWQGGYEQYF. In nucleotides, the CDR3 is TGTGCCAGCAGTTACTGGCAGGGGGGATACGAGCAGTACTTC.